This T cell receptor (beta chain) was identified during a study of blood T cell repertoires in COVID-19. The wider study: The cDNA or gDNA used as material had been derived from T cells, B-cell-depleted T cells, or PBMCs.

Study members were between about 18 and 95 years old and lived in approximately 25 US regions. Cohorts were assigned according to the clinical history that participants reported. Data came from immunoSEQ multiplex PCR; TCRdb stores just in-frame clones and leaves some out. The profile covers roughly 200,000 clones, with about 85% appearing a single time and roughly a sixth taken by the ten largest. The clonotype originates from a man aged 35 to 55 who had recovered from COVID-19. What was sequenced was PBMCs or T cells enriched from blood (not recorded which).

DNA of the CDR3: TGTGCCAGCAGTTACGTTTCAGACAGTTCCCTGGATGAAGCTTTCTTT. It codes for CASSYVSDSSLDEAFF. The chain has TRBV6-8 and TRBJ1-1, with D possibly being TRBD1 (5 bases). V was shortened by 2 bases and J by 7 bases, with 20 bases between the two germline ends. Germline values: CDR1 MNHGY, CDR2 SAAAGT. CDR3 size: 16 residues.